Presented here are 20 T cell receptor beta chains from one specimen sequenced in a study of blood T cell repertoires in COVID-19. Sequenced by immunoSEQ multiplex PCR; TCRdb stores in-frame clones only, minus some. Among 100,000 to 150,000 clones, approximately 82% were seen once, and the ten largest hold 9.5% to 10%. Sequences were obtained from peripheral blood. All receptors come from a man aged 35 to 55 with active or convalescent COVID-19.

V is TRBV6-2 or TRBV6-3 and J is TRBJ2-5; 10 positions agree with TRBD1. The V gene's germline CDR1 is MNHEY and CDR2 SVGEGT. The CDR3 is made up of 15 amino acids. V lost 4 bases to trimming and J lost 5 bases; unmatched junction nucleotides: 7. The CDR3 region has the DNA TGTGCCAGCAGTTGGGGACAGGGGAACCGGGAGACCCAGTACTTC. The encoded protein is CASSWGQGNRETQYF.

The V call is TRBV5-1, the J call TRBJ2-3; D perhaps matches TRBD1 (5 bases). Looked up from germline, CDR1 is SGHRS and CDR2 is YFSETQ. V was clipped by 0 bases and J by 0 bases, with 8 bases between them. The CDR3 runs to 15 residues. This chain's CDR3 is CASSLGQTSTDTQYF. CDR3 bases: TGCGCCAGCAGCTTGGGACAGACTAGCACAGATACGCAGTATTTT.

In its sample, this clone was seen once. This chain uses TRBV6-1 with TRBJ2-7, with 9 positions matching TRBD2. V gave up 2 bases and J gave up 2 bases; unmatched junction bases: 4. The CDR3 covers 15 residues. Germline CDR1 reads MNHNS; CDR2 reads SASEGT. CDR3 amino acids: CASSETGLAPYEQYF. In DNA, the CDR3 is TGTGCCAGCAGTGAAACGGGACTAGCCCCCTACGAGCAGTACTTC.

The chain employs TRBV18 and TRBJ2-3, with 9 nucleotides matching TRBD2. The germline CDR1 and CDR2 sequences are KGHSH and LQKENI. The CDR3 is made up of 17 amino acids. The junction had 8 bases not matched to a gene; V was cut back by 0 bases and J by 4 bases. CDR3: CASSPPSWTSVADTQYF. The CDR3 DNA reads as TGTGCCAGCTCACCACCGAGCTGGACTAGCGTGGCAGATACGCAGTATTTT.

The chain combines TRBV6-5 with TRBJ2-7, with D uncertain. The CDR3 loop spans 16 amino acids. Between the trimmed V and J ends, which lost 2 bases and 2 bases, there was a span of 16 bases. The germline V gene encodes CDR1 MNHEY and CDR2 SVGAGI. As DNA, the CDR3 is TGTGCCAGCAGTTACGGTCTCTTTCCGGGTCCCTACGAGCAGTACTTC. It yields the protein CASSYGLFPGPYEQYF.

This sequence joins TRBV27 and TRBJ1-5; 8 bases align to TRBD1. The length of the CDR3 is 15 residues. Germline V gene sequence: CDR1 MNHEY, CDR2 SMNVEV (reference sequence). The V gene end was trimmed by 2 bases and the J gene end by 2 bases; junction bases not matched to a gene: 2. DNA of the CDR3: TGTGCCAGCAGTTTAACAGGGGGACGCAATCAGCCCCAGCATTTT. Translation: CASSLTGGRNQPQHF.

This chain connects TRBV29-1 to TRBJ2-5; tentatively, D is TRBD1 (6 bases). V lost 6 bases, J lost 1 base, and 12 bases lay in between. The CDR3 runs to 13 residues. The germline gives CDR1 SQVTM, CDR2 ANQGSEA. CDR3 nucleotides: TGCAGCGTGTCGCCAGGGGCCCAAGAGACCCAGTACTTC. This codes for CSVSPGAQETQYF.

The CDR3 sequence: CASSPGQRGTDTQYF. The DNA of the CDR3 is TGTGCCAGCAGCCCGGGACAGCGAGGCACAGATACGCAGTATTTT. V and J are TRBV7-2 and TRBJ2-3, with TRBD1 identical over 7 bases. V lost 5 bases and J lost 1; bases outside the gene matches: 6. This CDR3 contains 15 residues. Germline V gives CDR1 SGHTA, CDR2 FQGNSA.

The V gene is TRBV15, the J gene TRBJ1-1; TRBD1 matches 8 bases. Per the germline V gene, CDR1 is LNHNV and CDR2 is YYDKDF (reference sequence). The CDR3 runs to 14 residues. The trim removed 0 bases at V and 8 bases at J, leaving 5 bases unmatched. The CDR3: CATSRDPQGAEAFF. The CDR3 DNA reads TGTGCCACCAGCAGAGATCCCCAGGGGGCCGAAGCTTTCTTT.

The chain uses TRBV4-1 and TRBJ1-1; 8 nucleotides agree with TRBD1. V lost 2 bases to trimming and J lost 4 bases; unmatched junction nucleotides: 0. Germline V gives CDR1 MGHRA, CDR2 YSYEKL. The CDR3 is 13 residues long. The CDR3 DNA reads TGCGCCAGCAGCCAACAGGGGGCCACTGAAGCTTTCTTT. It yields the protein CASSQQGATEAFF.

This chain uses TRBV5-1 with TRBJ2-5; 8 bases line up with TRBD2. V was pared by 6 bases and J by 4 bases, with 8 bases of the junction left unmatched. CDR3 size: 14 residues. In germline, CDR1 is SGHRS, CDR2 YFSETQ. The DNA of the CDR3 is TGCGCCAGCAACACGGGACTAGTATTAGAGACCCAGTACTTC. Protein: CASNTGLVLETQYF.

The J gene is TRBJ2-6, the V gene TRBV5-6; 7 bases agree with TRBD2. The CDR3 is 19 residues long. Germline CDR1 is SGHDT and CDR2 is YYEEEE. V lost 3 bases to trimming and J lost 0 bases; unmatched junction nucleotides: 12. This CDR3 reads CASSSLSGGPSSGANVLTF. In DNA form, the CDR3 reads TGTGCCAGCAGCTCCCTTTCGGGAGGCCCCTCCTCTGGGGCCAACGTCCTGACTTTC.

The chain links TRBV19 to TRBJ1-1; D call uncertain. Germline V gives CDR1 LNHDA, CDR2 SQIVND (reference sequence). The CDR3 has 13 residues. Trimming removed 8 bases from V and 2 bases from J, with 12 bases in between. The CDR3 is CASRSTVNTEAFF. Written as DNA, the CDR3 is TGTGCCAGTCGTTCAACTGTCAACACTGAAGCTTTCTTT. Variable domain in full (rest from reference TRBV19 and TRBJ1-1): DGGITQSPKYLFRKEGQNVTLSCEQNLNHDAMYWYRQDPGQGLRLIYYSQIVNDFQKGDIAEGYSVSREKKESFPLTVTSAQKNPTAFYLCASRSTVNTEAFFGQGTRLTVV.

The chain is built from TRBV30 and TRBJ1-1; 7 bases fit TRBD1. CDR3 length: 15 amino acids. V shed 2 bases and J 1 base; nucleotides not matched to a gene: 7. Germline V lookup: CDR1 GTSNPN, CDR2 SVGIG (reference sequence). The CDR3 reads CAWSPSDRKNTEAFF. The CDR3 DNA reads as TGTGCCTGGAGTCCTTCGGACAGGAAGAACACTGAAGCTTTCTTT.

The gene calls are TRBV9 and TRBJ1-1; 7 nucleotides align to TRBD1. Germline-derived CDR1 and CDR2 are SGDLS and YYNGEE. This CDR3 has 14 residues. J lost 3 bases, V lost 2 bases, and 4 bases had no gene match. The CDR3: CASSVRQGDTEAFF. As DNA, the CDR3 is TGTGCCAGCAGCGTGAGACAGGGCGACACTGAAGCTTTCTTT.

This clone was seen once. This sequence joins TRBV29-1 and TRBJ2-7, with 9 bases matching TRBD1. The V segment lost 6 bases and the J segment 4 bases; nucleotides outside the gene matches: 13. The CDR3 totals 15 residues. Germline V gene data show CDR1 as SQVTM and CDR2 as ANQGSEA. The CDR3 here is CSVALGGQGLYEQYF. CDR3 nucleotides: TGCAGCGTAGCCCTAGGGGGACAGGGTCTTTACGAGCAGTACTTC.

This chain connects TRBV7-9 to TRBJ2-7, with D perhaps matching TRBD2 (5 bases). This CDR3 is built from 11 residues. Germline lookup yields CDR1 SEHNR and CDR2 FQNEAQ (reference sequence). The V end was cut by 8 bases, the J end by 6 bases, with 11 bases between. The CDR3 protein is CASHNEGEQYF. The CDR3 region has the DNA TGTGCCAGCCACAACGAGGGCGAGCAGTACTTC.

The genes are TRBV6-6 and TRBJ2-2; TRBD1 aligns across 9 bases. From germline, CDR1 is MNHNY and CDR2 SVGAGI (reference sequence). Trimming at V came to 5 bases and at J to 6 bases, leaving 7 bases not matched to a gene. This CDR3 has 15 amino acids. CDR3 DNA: TGTGCCAGCAGTCTACCGGGACAGGGAGCCGGGGAGCTGTTTTTT. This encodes CASSLPGQGAGELFF.

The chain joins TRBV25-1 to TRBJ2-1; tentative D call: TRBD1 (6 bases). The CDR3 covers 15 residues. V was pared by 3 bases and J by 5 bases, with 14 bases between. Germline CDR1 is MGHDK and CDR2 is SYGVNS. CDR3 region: CASSDVVDSHNEQFF. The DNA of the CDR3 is TGTGCCAGCAGTGACGTAGTGGACAGCCACAATGAGCAGTTCTTC.

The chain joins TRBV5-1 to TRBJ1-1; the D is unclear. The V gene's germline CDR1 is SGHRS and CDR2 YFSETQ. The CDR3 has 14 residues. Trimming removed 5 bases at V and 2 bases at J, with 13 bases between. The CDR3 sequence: CASRQHSTNTEAFF. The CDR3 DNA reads TGCGCCAGCAGACAGCACAGTACCAACACTGAAGCTTTCTTT.